This entry describes one T cell receptor (beta chain). Its antigen remains unknown. The data are from a study of T cell responses to AZD1222 COVID-19 vaccine. V lost 11 bases and J lost 8, with 16 bases in between. Germline V gene lookup returns CDR1 MNHEY and CDR2 SVGAGI. This CDR3 is built from 12 residues. Study outcomes and limitations: Repertoires in all cases were sampled only once the peak T cell response had passed. Baseline serology detected seropositivity in only six AZD1222 recipients.

Libraries were prepared by immunoSEQ multiplex PCR; TCRdb keeps only in-frame clonotypes and omits some of them. Among more than 80,000 clones listed, roughly 88% were seen once. The chain uses TRBV6-5 and TRBJ2-1; D possibly corresponds to TRBD2 (5 bases). The sequence was collected from an adult who received the AZD1222 COVID-19 vaccine. Sequencing was performed on peripheral blood, taken 28 days after the second AZD1222 dose. DNA for the CDR3: TGTGCCGAGGGTAGGTCCCCCCATGAGCAGTTCTTC. This codes for CAEGRSPHEQFF.